A single sample is the source of the 30 T cell receptor beta chains below, sequenced in a study of sequential checkpoint blockade in melanoma. Sample treatment: randomized to nivolumab then ipilimumab (arm A) or the reverse (arm B). The protocol was immunoSEQ multiplex PCR, while the TCRdb copy is restricted to in-frame clones and leaves out a portion. The sample has about 17,000 clones; 80% are singletons. Sequencing used CD8+ T cells sorted from blood (inferred from file names), obtained from a patient given nivolumab and ipilimumab in sequence. Receptor source: a human donor with melanoma.

This clone was observed once. The chain couples TRBV9 to TRBJ1-2; 8 nucleotides match TRBD1. CDR1 is SGDLS, CDR2 YYNGEE, per germline. V lost 3 bases, J lost 2 bases, and 6 bases stayed unmatched. CDR3 length equals 15 residues. In DNA, the CDR3 is TGTGCCAGCAGCGCCACTGGACAGGGAAACTATGGCTACACCTTC. Protein: CASSATGQGNYGYTF.

The chain recombines TRBV6-1 with TRBJ2-3, with 8 bases aligning to TRBD2. This CDR3 comprises 15 residues. Germline CDR1 and CDR2: MNHNS and SASEGT. Unmatched junction bases numbered 3, after V lost 4 bases and J lost 0 bases. The DNA of the CDR3 is TGTGCCAGCAGTGCTATAGCGGGGAGCACAGATACGCAGTATTTT. Translating gives CASSAIAGSTDTQYF.

The chain has TRBV7-9 and TRBJ2-7, with 10 bases fitting TRBD1. This CDR3 is 13 amino acids long. Unmatched junction bases numbered 5, after V lost 5 bases and J lost 7 bases. The germline V gene encodes CDR1 SEHNR and CDR2 FQNEAQ (reference sequence). The CDR3 DNA reads TGTGCCAGCAGCGGACAGGGGGGAATGGAGCAGTACTTC. Translation gives CASSGQGGMEQYF. The full variable domain, rest sourced from reference TRBV7-9 and TRBJ2-7, is DTGVSQNPRHKITKRGQNVTFRCDPISEHNRLYWYRQTLGQGPEFLTYFQNEAQLEKSRLLSDRFSAERPKGSFSTLEIQRTEQGDSAMYLCASSGQGGMEQYFGPGTRLTVT.

This clone was detected only a few times. The V gene is TRBV27, the J gene TRBJ2-7, with 7 bases fitting TRBD2. Germline lookup yields CDR1 MNHEY and CDR2 SMNVEV (reference sequence). V lost 6 bases to trimming and J lost 1 base; unmatched junction nucleotides: 6. The CDR3 is 14 amino acids. As DNA, the CDR3 is TGTGCCAGCAGCTTTAGCGGGCCTTCCTACGAGCAGTACTTC. This codes for CASSFSGPSYEQYF.

The V gene is TRBV9, the J gene TRBJ1-4, with D possibly TRBD1 on 6 matching bases. V was shortened by 0 bases and J by 5 bases, with 11 bases between the two germline ends. The CDR3 totals 15 residues. Germline V gene sequence: CDR1 SGDLS, CDR2 YYNGEE. The CDR3 region has the DNA TGTGCCAGCAGCGTAGACGGGGGGCGGAATGAAAAACTGTTTTTT. Translating it yields CASSVDGGRNEKLFF.

The chain has TRBV11-2 and TRBJ1-4, with no clear D. The CDR3 sequence is 14 residues long. The germline V gene has CDR1 SGHAT and CDR2 FQNNGV. Deletions cut 5 bases from V and 6 bases from J, with 13 bases between. CDR3 DNA sequence: TGTGCCAGCAGCCCCCCGGGGAACTATGAAAAACTGTTTTTT. It codes for CASSPPGNYEKLFF.

The chain joins TRBV2 to TRBJ1-2, with unresolved D. Germline V lookup: CDR1 SNHLY, CDR2 FYNNEI. There are 15 residues in the CDR3. Trimming took off 6 bases at V and 4 bases at J, with 18 bases between the two ends. The CDR3 DNA is TGTGCCAGCAGCGAGGCCCGCGGCCCCGGCTATGGCTACACCTTC. Translating it yields CASSEARGPGYGYTF.

V usage is TRBV28 and J usage is TRBJ2-7; 7 nucleotides align to TRBD2. Germline CDR1 reads MDHEN; CDR2 reads SYDVKM. With 3 bases clipped from V and 0 bases from J, the junction kept 11 bases outside the gene matches. The CDR3 is 17 amino acids. The CDR3 bases are TGTGCCAGCAGTTTTAATATGGATCAGCGGGGCTCCTACGAGCAGTACTTC. It yields the protein CASSFNMDQRGSYEQYF.

This clone was seen a few times. The CDR3 reads CASSLSGGNYGYTF. The CDR3 DNA is TGTGCCAGCAGTTTATCGGGGGGGAACTATGGCTACACCTTC. The chain carries TRBV27 and TRBJ1-2; weak D call: TRBD1 (5 bases). Trimming pared 0 bases from V and 2 bases from J, leaving 7 bases between. The CDR3 covers 14 residues. Germline CDR1 reads MNHEY; CDR2 reads SMNVEV (reference sequence).

The chain couples TRBV23-1 to TRBJ2-7; 8 bases are shared with TRBD2. TRBV23-1 is filed as an ORF, its function uncertain. The CDR3 sequence is 14 residues long. J gave up 7 bases and V 7 bases, and 12 bases lay outside the gene matches. The DNA for the CDR3 is TGCGCCAGCACTCCACGGGAGGGTGCGAGTGAGCAGTACTTC. It encodes CASTPREGASEQYF.

The chain carries TRBV27 and TRBJ2-7; 9 bases match TRBD1. Trimming removed 4 bases from V and 1 base from J; junction bases left unmatched: 5. Germline V lookup: CDR1 MNHEY, CDR2 SMNVEV (reference sequence). The CDR3 contains 15 residues. As DNA, the CDR3 is TGTGCCAGCAGTTCCACCGGGACAGGGTCCTACGAGCAGTACTTC. The encoded protein is CASSSTGTGSYEQYF.

The chain joins TRBV4-2 to TRBJ1-1; 11 bases align to TRBD1. The CDR3 spans 17 residues. CDR1 and CDR2 from the germline V gene are LGHNA and YNFKEQ. With V trimmed by 0 bases and J by 4 bases, 7 bases remained unmatched. The chain's CDR3 is CASSQDAPGTGGTEAFF. In DNA form, the CDR3 reads TGTGCCAGCAGCCAAGATGCCCCCGGGACAGGGGGCACTGAAGCTTTCTTT.

The V and J genes are TRBV7-6 and TRBJ1-2; 10 bases are shared with TRBD1. Germline V gene data show CDR1 as SGHVS and CDR2 as FNYEAQ. The CDR3 is 15 residues long. V shed 2 bases and J 8 bases; nucleotides not matched to a gene: 8. The CDR3, as DNA: TGTGCCAGCAGCTTACTGACAGGGGGCGACGGAGGCTACACCTTC. Encoded protein: CASSLLTGGDGGYTF.

The chain carries TRBV14 and TRBJ2-7, with TRBD1 as a possible D gene (6 bases). This CDR3 comprises 14 residues. The V and J ends lost 1 base and 2 bases respectively, with 9 bases between them. Germline CDR1 SGHDN, CDR2 FVKESK. The CDR3 region has the DNA TGTGCCAGCAGCCAAGCCCAGGGGACCTACGAGCAGTACTTC. This translates into CASSQAQGTYEQYF. The full variable domain, rest sourced from reference TRBV14 and TRBJ2-7, is EAGVTQFPSHSVIEKGQTVTLRCDPISGHDNLYWYRRVMGKEIKFLLHFVKESKQDESGMPNNRFLAERTGGTYSTLKVQPAELEDSGVYFCASSQAQGTYEQYFGPGTRLTVT.

V and J are TRBV15 and TRBJ2-7; 7 bases are a match to TRBD1. Germline loops: CDR1 LNHNV, CDR2 YYDKDF (reference sequence). CDR3 size: 16 residues. J gave up 4 bases and V 3 bases, and 12 bases lay outside the gene matches. In DNA form, the CDR3 reads TGTGCCACCAGCAGCAGCCTTTCGGGGACAGCTTACGAGCAGTACTTC. Amino acid sequence: CATSSSLSGTAYEQYF.

This clone came up once. The V and J genes are TRBV4-2 and TRBJ2-7, with 9 nucleotides matching TRBD1. The ends lost 0 bases at V and 3 bases at J; junction bases unmatched: 3. The CDR3 sequence is 15 residues long. The germline V gene has CDR1 LGHNA and CDR2 YNFKEQ. CDR3 DNA: TGTGCCAGCAGCCAAGAATTGGGACAGGGCTACGAGCAGTACTTC. Protein sequence: CASSQELGQGYEQYF.

The chain links TRBV4-3 to TRBJ2-1, with D maybe TRBD2 (5 bases). Trimming took 4 bases from V and 3 from J, leaving 13 bases between them. Germline V gives CDR1 LGHNA, CDR2 YSLEER. The CDR3 loop spans 15 amino acids. CDR3 protein: CASSRAREIYNEQFF. The CDR3 DNA sequence: TGCGCCAGCAGCCGCGCCCGGGAAATCTACAATGAGCAGTTCTTC.

The chain recombines TRBV4-1 with TRBJ2-7; D perhaps matches TRBD1 (6 bases). The CDR3 length is 14 residues. The germline gives CDR1 MGHRA, CDR2 YSYEKL. V lost 0 bases and J 7 bases, leaving 13 bases between the germline ends. This CDR3 is CASSQEQGLREQYF. CDR3 nucleotides: TGCGCCAGCAGCCAAGAACAGGGTCTTAGGGAGCAGTACTTC.

Only a few counts were recorded for this clone. V usage is TRBV11-2 and J usage is TRBJ2-7, with a weak D call TRBD2 (6 bases). The germline V gene has CDR1 SGHAT and CDR2 FQNNGV. The ends were cut back, 0 bases at V and 6 bases at J, with 15 bases in the middle. The CDR3 consists of 15 residues. The DNA for the CDR3 is TGTGCCAGCAGCTTAGATACAGGAGGGGTATTCGAGCAGTACTTC. This sequence encodes CASSLDTGGVFEQYF.

The chain has TRBV9 and TRBJ1-1; D is undetermined. Germline V lookup: CDR1 SGDLS, CDR2 YYNGEE. This CDR3 is 17 amino acids long. V was trimmed by 0 bases and J by 2 bases, leaving 17 bases between them. As DNA, the CDR3 is TGTGCCAGCAGCGTAGGACTGTGGGGAGGGATTAACACTGAAGCTTTCTTT. It encodes CASSVGLWGGINTEAFF.

The chain couples TRBV9 to TRBJ2-7; possible D gene TRBD2, 6 bases. The CDR3 covers 16 residues. The germline V and J ends were trimmed by 0 bases and 3 bases, with 16 bases remaining between them. The V gene's germline CDR1 is SGDLS and CDR2 YYNGEE. The CDR3: CASSVVGSGPGYEQYF. The CDR3 DNA sequence: TGTGCCAGCAGCGTAGTAGGTAGCGGCCCTGGCTACGAGCAGTACTTC.

V gene TRBV7-2 combines with J gene TRBJ1-4; 12 nucleotides align to TRBD1. The germline V gene encodes CDR1 SGHTA and CDR2 FQGNSA. V lost 5 bases to trimming and J lost 8 bases; unmatched junction nucleotides: 12. CDR3 size: 17 residues. CDR3 nucleotides: TGTGCCAGCAGCCTTGTGGGACAGGGGGCCCCAGGGGAAAAACTGTTTTTT. Encoded protein: CASSLVGQGAPGEKLFF.

The chain combines TRBV19 with TRBJ1-1, with D uncertain. Germline loops: CDR1 LNHDA, CDR2 SQIVND (reference sequence). This CDR3 comprises 16 residues. V was trimmed by 3 bases and J by 3 bases, leaving 17 bases between them. This chain's CDR3 is CASSITGKSSDTEAFF. CDR3 sequence (DNA): TGTGCCAGTAGTATCACCGGGAAGAGCTCGGACACTGAAGCTTTCTTT.

This chain uses TRBV6-5 with TRBJ2-7; D gene uncertain. Germline values: CDR1 MNHEY, CDR2 SVGAGI. This CDR3 contains 14 residues. Trimming pared 0 bases from V and 1 base from J, leaving 7 bases between. CDR3 amino acids: CASSYSSASYEQYF. CDR3 sequence (DNA): TGTGCCAGCAGTTACTCCAGCGCGTCCTACGAGCAGTACTTC.

This clone was detected once. J is TRBJ2-7 and V is TRBV27, with 7 positions matching TRBD1. This CDR3 has 16 residues. Germline V gene lookup returns CDR1 MNHEY and CDR2 SMNVEV (reference sequence). Germline trimming cut 0 bases from V and 0 bases from J; bases unmatched to any gene: 5. CDR3 bases: TGTGCCAGCAGTTTATCGATGGCAGGGGGCTCCTACGAGCAGTACTTC. Translation: CASSLSMAGGSYEQYF.

The chain combines TRBV9 with TRBJ1-6, with 7 bases lining up with TRBD1. From germline, CDR1 is SGDLS and CDR2 YYNGEE. The CDR3 length is 15 residues. After removal of 7 bases from V and 6 bases from J, the junction contained 10 bases not matched to a gene. The CDR3 coding sequence is TGTGCCAGCTCCCCATGGGACAGCGGTAATTCACCCCTCCACTTT. Translating gives CASSPWDSGNSPLHF.

The genes are TRBV19 and TRBJ1-2, with D perhaps TRBD1 (5 bases). The CDR3 is made up of 12 amino acids. The ends were cut back, 5 bases at V and 2 bases at J, with 6 bases in the middle. Germline CDR1 reads LNHDA; CDR2 reads SQIVND (reference sequence). Written as DNA, the CDR3 is TGTGCCAGTAGTCCAGGGAACTATGGCTACACCTTC. Encoded protein: CASSPGNYGYTF.

The rearrangement joins TRBV7-9 to TRBJ2-7; D is possibly TRBD1 (5 bases). The V end was cut by 3 bases, the J end by 2 bases, with 11 bases between. The CDR3 spans 14 residues. Germline V gives CDR1 SEHNR, CDR2 FQNEAQ (reference sequence). The CDR3 region has the DNA TGTGCCAGCAGCTTCAGCAGGGAAACCTACGAGCAGTACTTC. Protein sequence: CASSFSRETYEQYF. Complete variable domain (other parts from reference TRBV7-9 and TRBJ2-7): DTGVSQNPRHKITKRGQNVTFRCDPISEHNRLYWYRQTLGQGPEFLTYFQNEAQLEKSRLLSDRFSAERPKGSFSTLEIQRTEQGDSAMYLCASSFSRETYEQYFGPGTRLTVT.

The genes are TRBV6-1 and TRBJ1-4, with 8 bases fitting TRBD1. The CDR3 is 15 amino acids. V shed 7 bases and J 5 bases; nucleotides not matched to a gene: 9. Germline lookup yields CDR1 MNHNS and CDR2 SASEGT. The DNA of the CDR3 is TGTGCCAGCAACACCCGACAGGGGCCAAATGAAAAACTGTTTTTT. This encodes CASNTRQGPNEKLFF.

Note on this clone: Other DNA sequences in the same sample also yield this CDR3. V and J are TRBV6-5 and TRBJ1-3; tentatively, D is TRBD1 (5 bases). The CDR3 extends over 14 amino acids. V was trimmed by 2 bases and J by 2 bases, leaving 7 bases between them. Germline lookup yields CDR1 MNHEY and CDR2 SVGAGI. CDR3 coding DNA: TGTGCCAGCAGTTACGGCAGGGCTGGAAACACCATATATTTT. Encoded protein: CASSYGRAGNTIYF.